This T cell receptor (beta chain) was recorded in a study of patients and donors after allogeneic stem cell transplantation (TCRdb year 2020). For this clonotype: Its antigen remains unidentified. Per-base qualities were not stored, and no clone one base away is much larger.

The library relied on RT-PCR. Data came from a NextSeq 550. TCRdb took the public reads, trimmed them with fastp at Q25, ran MiXCR for clone calling and kept in-frame beta chains. Every distinct CDR3 protein forms one entry, paired with its most common genes and DNA. The sample table lists about 960,000 distinct CDR3 sequences, under 20% of them with a count of one. The ten largest clonotypes hold roughly 6% of the sample. From the cysteine through the phenylalanine, the CDR3 covers 13 amino acids. The only DNA kept is the CDR3, 39 bases in frame from the first base. At the junction V is shortened by 3 bases and J by 4 bases, with 12 bases in between. The germline V gene (reference sequence) supplies CDR1 DFQATT and CDR2 SNEGSKA.

This chain joins TRBV20-1 to TRBJ1-1; no confident D gene assignment can be made. Source material: blood, either unsorted or a sorted T cell fraction (not recorded which). This clonotype originated in a human donor who was either an allogeneic HSCT recipient or a stem cell or donor lymphocyte infusion donor (not recorded which). It is not recorded whose cells these are; they may come from a transplant donor. The sequenced DNA: TGCAGTGCTAGCCCAGCGGATTTCACTGAAGCTTTCTTT. Translation gives CSASPADFTEAFF.